This passage covers 32 T cell receptor beta chains from one sample sequenced in a study of cytomegalovirus exposure and HLA in healthy donors (TCRdb year 2017). Library creation used the immunoSEQ multiplex PCR assay. For the multiplex PCR, a mixture combining 60 forward primers for TCR Vbeta segments and 13 reverse primers for TCR Jbeta segments was used. TCRdb retrieved this table from immuneACCESS and kept in-frame rearrangements only. Not all clones are present; in checked studies, unresolved V genes account for under half, and no reason is known for the remainder. Across this sample there are some 170,000 clones, with roughly 82% seen only once. The ten largest make up around 11% of the sample. Sequencing was done on a sample of PBMCs. The source is a man between 45 and 60 years old in good health and CMV-seropositive.

The chain has TRBV9 and TRBJ2-3; D is perhaps TRBD1 (5 bases). The V end was cut by 3 bases, the J end by 2 bases, with 13 bases between. This CDR3 has 15 amino acids. Germline V gives CDR1 SGDLS, CDR2 YYNGEE. CDR3 sequence (DNA): TGTGCCAGCAGCGAGGGGCTGAGAGACACAGATACGCAGTATTTT. This encodes CASSEGLRDTDTQYF.

This clone has just one count. The chain links TRBV7-9 to TRBJ1-6, with 9 positions matching TRBD1. This CDR3 is 18 amino acids long. The germline V gene has CDR1 SEHNR and CDR2 FQNEAQ (reference sequence). With V trimmed by 5 bases and J by 7 bases, 15 bases remained unmatched. The CDR3 DNA sequence: TGTGCCAGCAGCCCCCGTCAAGTAGGACAGGGGTTAAATTCACCCCTCCACTTT. This translates into CASSPRQVGQGLNSPLHF. Drawing the rest from reference TRBV7-9 and TRBJ1-6, the complete variable domain is DTGVSQNPRHKITKRGQNVTFRCDPISEHNRLYWYRQTLGQGPEFLTYFQNEAQLEKSRLLSDRFSAERPKGSFSTLEIQRTEQGDSAMYLCASSPRQVGQGLNSPLHFGNGTRLTVT.

The rearrangement joins TRBV30 to TRBJ2-7; TRBD2 might be the D (5 bases). In germline, CDR1 is GTSNPN, CDR2 SVGIG (reference sequence). V lost 0 bases, J lost 9 bases, and 12 bases lay in between. CDR3 length: 12 amino acids. CDR3 nucleotide sequence: TGTGCCTGGAGTGTTGAGGGAAGGGTGCAGTACTTC. This translates into CAWSVEGRVQYF. The variable domain in full, completed from reference TRBV30 and TRBJ2-7, reads SQTIHQWPATLVQPVGSPLSLECTVEGTSNPNLYWYRQAAGRGLQLLFYSVGIGQISSEVPQNLSASRPQDRQFILSSKKLLLSDSGFYLCAWSVEGRVQYFGPGTRLTVT.

The rearrangement joins TRBV19 to TRBJ2-1; 10 bases map to TRBD1. Trimming removed 8 bases from V and 8 bases from J; junction bases left unmatched: 9. The CDR3 is made up of 14 amino acids. CDR1 is LNHDA, CDR2 SQIVND, per germline (reference sequence). The CDR3 DNA is TGTGCCAGTGGGCGGACAGGGGGAGGAGATGAGCAGTTCTTC. Translated, it gives CASGRTGGGDEQFF.

The chain carries TRBV15 and TRBJ1-2; D is unclear. Trimming shortened V by 0 bases and J by 8 bases, and 19 bases separated the two germline ends. Germline values: CDR1 LNHNV, CDR2 YYDKDF (reference sequence). The CDR3 runs 16 residues. The DNA for the CDR3 is TGTGCCACCAGCAGAGATATGGGAGGGCTAGGGAGAGGCTACACCTTC. Residues: CATSRDMGGLGRGYTF. The whole variable domain, filled in from reference TRBV15 and TRBJ1-2, reads DAMVIQNPRYQVTQFGKPVTLSCSQTLNHNVMYWYQQKSSQAPKLLFHYYDKDFNNEADTPDNFQSRRPNTSFCFLDIRSPGLGDTAMYLCATSRDMGGLGRGYTFGSGTRLTVV.

This clone has more than one count but fewer than ten. The chain links TRBV7-2 to TRBJ2-7, with TRBD1 identical over 9 bases. The germline V gene has CDR1 SGHTA and CDR2 FQGNSA. The CDR3 runs 16 residues. V lost 5 bases and J lost 0; bases outside the gene matches: 8. This CDR3 is CASSTTGGGGSYEQYF. CDR3 DNA sequence: TGTGCCAGCAGCACTACAGGGGGCGGTGGCTCCTACGAGCAGTACTTC.

The genes are TRBV4-2 and TRBJ2-7; TRBD1 matches at 7 bases. Trimming at V came to 0 bases and at J to 0 bases, leaving 8 bases not matched to a gene. CDR3 length: 17 amino acids. The germline V gene has CDR1 LGHNA and CDR2 YNFKEQ. In nucleotides, the CDR3 is TGTGCCAGCAGCCAAGAAGTAGCAGGGGGATACTCCTACGAGCAGTACTTC. Its protein is CASSQEVAGGYSYEQYF.

V is TRBV19 and J is TRBJ1-5, with 7 bases fitting TRBD1. CDR3 length: 15 residues. The germline V gene has CDR1 LNHDA and CDR2 SQIVND (reference sequence). Trimming removed 5 bases from V and 5 bases from J; junction bases left unmatched: 9. CDR3 bases: TGTGCCAGTAGTTGGCAGGGGGAGAGTTATCAGCCCCAGCATTTT. Its protein is CASSWQGESYQPQHF.

The gene calls are TRBV18 and TRBJ2-1; 8 bases fit TRBD1. Looked up from germline, CDR1 is KGHSH and CDR2 is LQKENI. The CDR3 consists of 13 residues. Unmatched junction bases numbered 2, after V lost 3 bases and J lost 7 bases. The CDR3 reads CASSPGTGNEQFF. Here the CDR3 DNA reads TGTGCCAGCTCACCGGGGACAGGTAATGAGCAGTTCTTC.

V gene TRBV5-1 combines with J gene TRBJ2-2; D unclear. The V end lost 3 bases, the J end lost 1 base, and 4 bases lay between the germline ends. This CDR3 spans 13 amino acids. The germline gives CDR1 SGHRS, CDR2 YFSETQ. As DNA, the CDR3 is TGCGCCAGCAGCTACAGGAACACCGGGGAGCTGTTTTTT. As protein: CASSYRNTGELFF.

V is TRBV5-5 and J is TRBJ2-5; D possibly corresponds to TRBD2 (5 bases). Germline lookup yields CDR1 SGHKS and CDR2 YYEKEE (reference sequence). Trimming removed 7 bases at V and 4 bases at J, with 14 bases between. This CDR3 spans 13 amino acids. Written as DNA, the CDR3 is TGTGCCAGCGGAACCCTAGCCTCAGAGACCCAGTACTTC. Its protein product is CASGTLASETQYF.

The V gene is TRBV7-3, the J gene TRBJ2-7; D is possibly TRBD2 (6 bases). With 4 bases removed from V and 4 bases from J, the gap between germline ends came to 14 bases. Germline values: CDR1 SGHTA, CDR2 FQGTGA. The CDR3 length is 14 residues. CDR3 sequence reads: CASSSGSGGYEQYF. DNA for the CDR3: TGTGCCAGCAGCTCCGGCAGTGGGGGGTACGAGCAGTACTTC.

This chain links TRBV7-2 with TRBJ1-5; D remains ambiguous. Germline assignment: CDR1 SGHTA and CDR2 FQGNSA. This CDR3 has 12 residues. The V and J ends lost 3 bases and 3 bases respectively, with 3 bases between them. The CDR3 reads CASSFHNQPQHF. CDR3 in DNA: TGTGCCAGCAGCTTCCACAATCAGCCCCAGCATTTT.

The chain joins TRBV2 to TRBJ2-3; no definite D call. The ends were cut back, 6 bases at V and 10 bases at J, with 14 bases in the middle. Germline V gene lookup returns CDR1 SNHLY and CDR2 FYNNEI. The CDR3 spans 12 residues. CDR3 residues: CASRNDFLAQYF. Here the CDR3 DNA reads TGTGCCAGCAGGAACGACTTCCTGGCGCAGTATTTT.

V gene TRBV28 combines with J gene TRBJ1-2; no clear D. Germline V gene data show CDR1 as MDHEN and CDR2 as SYDVKM. This CDR3 has 16 amino acids. Deletions cut 4 bases from V and 4 bases from J, with 19 bases between. CDR3 coding DNA: TGTGCCAGCAGTTCCCCTTTTTGGGCGCAAAGCTATGGCTACACCTTC. Protein: CASSSPFWAQSYGYTF.

Comments on this clone: An end of the junction differs from the germline gene, which may be a read error. The chain uses TRBV7-7 and TRBJ2-1; a possible D gene is TRBD2 (6 bases). The CDR3 consists of 14 residues. Germline CDR1 SSHAT, CDR2 FNYEAQ (reference sequence). CDR3 coding DNA: TGTGCTAGCAGCCCGGGACTCTCGGTAGTAGAGCAGTTCTTC. Its translation: CASSPGLSVVEQFF.

This rearrangement joins TRBV5-4 to TRBJ2-7, with D possibly TRBD2 on 5 matching bases. The length of the CDR3 is 15 residues. Germline-derived CDR1 and CDR2 are SGHNT and YYREEE (reference sequence). V lost 4 bases to trimming and J lost 0 bases, with 14 bases between them. The CDR3 spells CASSVRELSSYEQYF. The DNA of the CDR3 is TGTGCCAGCAGCGTGAGGGAGTTAAGCTCCTACGAGCAGTACTTC.

This rearrangement joins TRBV5-4 to TRBJ1-2; D gene uncertain. The germline gives CDR1 SGHNT, CDR2 YYREEE (reference sequence). The CDR3 loop spans 14 amino acids. Deletions cut 0 bases from V and 3 bases from J, with 9 bases between. CDR3 in amino acids: CASSLGGSDYGYTF. The CDR3 bases are TGTGCCAGCAGCTTGGGAGGGTCTGACTATGGCTACACCTTC.

The chain is built from TRBV27 and TRBJ2-3, with 11 bases fitting TRBD2. This CDR3 is 15 amino acids long. CDR1 and CDR2 from the germline V gene are MNHEY and SMNVEV (reference sequence). V shed 4 bases, J shed 4 bases, and the junction held 4 bases outside the gene matches. CDR3 sequence: CASSSLLAGADTQYF. DNA of the CDR3: TGTGCCAGCAGTTCTTTACTAGCGGGGGCAGATACGCAGTATTTT.

This chain joins TRBV5-6 and TRBJ1-3; possibly TRBD1 for D (5 bases). The V end was cut by 3 bases, the J end by 4 bases, with 11 bases between. The germline CDR1 and CDR2 sequences are SGHDT and YYEEEE. This CDR3 region has 14 residues. The CDR3 coding sequence is TGTGCCAGCAGCTCTCGGGGGTCGGGAAACACCATATATTTT. Its translation is CASSSRGSGNTIYF.

The chain uses TRBV6-5 and TRBJ2-5; 8 bases fit TRBD1. The V gene's germline CDR1 is MNHEY and CDR2 SVGAGI. The CDR3 consists of 14 residues. V was pared by 2 bases and J by 4 bases, with 3 bases of the junction left unmatched. This CDR3 reads CASSYGQGGETQYF. CDR3 coding DNA: TGTGCCAGCAGTTACGGACAGGGTGGAGAGACCCAGTACTTC.

The chain combines TRBV4-1 with TRBJ1-5; D is unresolved. Germline values: CDR1 MGHRA, CDR2 YSYEKL. The CDR3 has 14 residues. With 0 bases removed from V and 8 bases from J, the gap between germline ends came to 11 bases. The chain's CDR3 is CASSQDKEVEPQHF. The DNA for the CDR3 is TGCGCCAGCAGCCAAGATAAGGAGGTTGAGCCCCAGCATTTT.

V usage is TRBV6-1 and J usage is TRBJ1-1; D remains unclear. Looked up from germline, CDR1 is MNHNS and CDR2 is SASEGT. Deletions cut 4 bases from V and 4 bases from J, with 10 bases between. The CDR3 sequence is 13 residues long. As DNA, the CDR3 is TGTGCCAGCAGTGTCGGGGTTGTCACTGAAGCTTTCTTT. Residues: CASSVGVVTEAFF.

The rearrangement uses TRBV7-2 and TRBJ1-6; 9 bases line up with TRBD1. The CDR3 extends over 18 amino acids. The germline V gene has CDR1 SGHTA and CDR2 FQGNSA. Losses at the gene ends were 5 bases for V and 6 bases for J; bases not matched to a gene: 14. CDR3: CASSLRGGQGGGNSPLHF. Here the CDR3 DNA reads TGTGCCAGCAGCCTTAGGGGGGGACAGGGTGGTGGTAATTCACCCCTCCACTTT.

The chain employs TRBV28 and TRBJ2-7; 11 bases agree with TRBD2. Per germline, CDR1 MDHEN and CDR2 SYDVKM. The CDR3 extends over 16 amino acids. V lost 4 bases, J lost 6 bases, and 11 bases stayed unmatched. CDR3 region: CASSSHFSGGGFEQYF. The CDR3 DNA reads as TGTGCCAGCAGTTCCCACTTTAGCGGGGGGGGGTTCGAGCAGTACTTC.

The chain recombines TRBV6-5 with TRBJ2-7, with 12 bases matching TRBD2. Germline-derived CDR1 and CDR2 are MNHEY and SVGAGI. The length of the CDR3 is 15 residues. The ends lost 6 bases at V and 1 base at J; junction bases unmatched: 4. CDR3 sequence reads: CASSVLAGGSYEQYF. In DNA, the CDR3 is TGTGCCAGCAGCGTACTAGCGGGAGGTTCCTACGAGCAGTACTTC.

The rearrangement links TRBV6-6 to TRBJ2-7, with TRBD2 identical over 13 bases. Trimming removed 4 bases from V and 4 bases from J; junction bases left unmatched: 4. The CDR3 is 15 residues long. The V gene's germline CDR1 is MNHNY and CDR2 SVGAGI (reference sequence). The CDR3 nucleotides are TGTGCCAGCAGTTCGGGGACTAGCGGGACTTACGAGCAGTACTTC. Translating gives CASSSGTSGTYEQYF.

The CDR3 DNA reads TGTGCCAGCAGTTTTCCGGACAGGGGCCGACTTGGCTACACCTTC. This codes for CASSFPDRGRLGYTF. The J gene is TRBJ1-2, the V gene TRBV28, with TRBD1 identical over 9 bases. V gave up 3 bases and J gave up 7 bases; unmatched junction bases: 9. The length of the CDR3 is 15 residues. CDR1 and CDR2 (germline): MDHEN, SYDVKM.

The rearrangement uses TRBV19 and TRBJ2-1; D is unclear. Germline V CDR1 and CDR2: LNHDA, SQIVND (reference sequence). This CDR3 is 14 amino acids long. V lost 2 bases and J 7 bases, leaving 12 bases between the germline ends. The chain's CDR3 is CASSINSILNEQFF. In DNA form, the CDR3 reads TGTGCCAGTAGTATAAACAGCATATTGAATGAGCAGTTCTTC.

CDR3 region: CASSFLRGEQYF. The CDR3 DNA sequence: TGTGCCAGCAGCTTTCTCAGGGGCGAGCAGTACTTC. V and J are TRBV7-9 and TRBJ2-7; a weak D match, TRBD1 (6 bases). Germline CDR1 reads SEHNR; CDR2 reads FQNEAQ (reference sequence). The CDR3 has 12 amino acids. With 3 bases removed from V and 6 bases from J, the gap between germline ends came to 9 bases.

Sample share makes this clone medium-sized. The chain recombines TRBV28 with TRBJ1-2; tentatively, D is TRBD1 (5 bases). This CDR3 contains 13 residues. V was clipped by 4 bases and J by 2 bases, with 8 bases between them. Per the germline V gene, CDR1 is MDHEN and CDR2 is SYDVKM. In DNA, the CDR3 is TGTGCCAGCAGTTCGGGGGACAACTATGGCTACACCTTC. As protein: CASSSGDNYGYTF.

The genes are TRBV11-3 and TRBJ1-1, with a tentative D call TRBD1 (5 bases). CDR1 is SGHNT, CDR2 YENEEA, per germline. Trimming removed 4 bases at V and 11 bases at J, with 20 bases between. CDR3 length equals 14 residues. In nucleotides, the CDR3 is TGTGCCAGCAGCTCCCCCCCTTCGAAGCCAGGGGCTTTCTTT. Its protein product is CASSSPPSKPGAFF.